What follows is one T cell receptor (beta chain) and its context. TCRalpha and TCRbeta libraries used 5'RACE with constant-segment primers and UMIs. TCRdb fed the 5' RACE reads into MiXCR, producing one record per CDR3 protein. The top ten clones hold approximately 22% of a sample with some 300,000 distinct CDR3 sequences, 20% to 25% of them seen once. This sample is part of a study of T-cell memory formation after mild COVID-19. In the study overall: There were largely donor-specific TCR clusters.

V shed 1 base and J shed 8 bases, with 11 bases lying between them. CDR3 length: 13 amino acids. Germline CDR1 and CDR2: SGHTA and FQGNSA. This TCR came from a man younger than 35 who had mild COVID-19 (a few samples of this study predate the infection). Cell type and time point are not known. The sequenced material came from PBMCs or a T cell subset sorted from them (not recorded which). The rearrangement uses TRBV7-2 and TRBJ1-1; tentative D call: TRBD1 (6 bases). As DNA, the CDR3 is TGTGCCAGCAGCTTAGTTCGAGGGGGGGAAGCTTTCTTT. As protein: CASSLVRGGEAFF.